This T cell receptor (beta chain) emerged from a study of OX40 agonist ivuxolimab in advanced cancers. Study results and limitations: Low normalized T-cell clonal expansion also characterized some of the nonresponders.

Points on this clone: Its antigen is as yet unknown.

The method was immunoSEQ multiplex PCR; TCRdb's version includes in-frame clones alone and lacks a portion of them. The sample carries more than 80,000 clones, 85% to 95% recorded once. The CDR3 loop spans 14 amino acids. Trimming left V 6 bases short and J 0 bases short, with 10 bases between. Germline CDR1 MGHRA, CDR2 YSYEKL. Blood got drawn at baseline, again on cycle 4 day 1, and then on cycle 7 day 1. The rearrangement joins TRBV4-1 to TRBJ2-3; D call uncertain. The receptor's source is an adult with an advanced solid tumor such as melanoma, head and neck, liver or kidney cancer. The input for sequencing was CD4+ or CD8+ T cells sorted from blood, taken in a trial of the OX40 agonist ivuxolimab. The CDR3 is CASSSWASTDTQYF. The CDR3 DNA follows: TGCGCCAGCAGTTCCTGGGCGAGCACAGATACGCAGTATTTT.